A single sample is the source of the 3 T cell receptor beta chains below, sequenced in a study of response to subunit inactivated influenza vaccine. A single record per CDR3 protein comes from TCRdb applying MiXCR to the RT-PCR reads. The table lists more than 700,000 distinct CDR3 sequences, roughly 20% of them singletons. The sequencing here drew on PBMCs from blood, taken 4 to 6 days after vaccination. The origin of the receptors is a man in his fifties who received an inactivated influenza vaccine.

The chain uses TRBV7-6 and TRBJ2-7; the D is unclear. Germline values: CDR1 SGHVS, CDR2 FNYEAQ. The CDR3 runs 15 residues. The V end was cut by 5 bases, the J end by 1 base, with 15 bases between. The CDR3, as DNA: TGTGCCAGCAGCCCTGTCGGGCAGAAGTCCTACGAGCAGTACTTC. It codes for CASSPVGQKSYEQYF.

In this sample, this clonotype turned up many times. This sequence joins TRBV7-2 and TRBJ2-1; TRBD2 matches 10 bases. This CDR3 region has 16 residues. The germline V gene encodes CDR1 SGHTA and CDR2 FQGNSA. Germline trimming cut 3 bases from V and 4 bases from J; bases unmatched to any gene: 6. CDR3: CASSFSLAGAYNEQFF. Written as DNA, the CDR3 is TGTGCCAGCAGCTTCTCCCTAGCGGGGGCTTACAATGAGCAGTTCTTC.

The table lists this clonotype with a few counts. The CDR3 here is CASRLSWTSGESETQYF. The CDR3 nucleotides read TGTGCCAGCAGGCTTTCCTGGACTAGCGGGGAGAGTGAGACCCAGTACTTC. This chain joins TRBV7-8 and TRBJ2-5; 12 bases match TRBD2. In germline, CDR1 is SGHVS, CDR2 FQNEAQ. The V and J ends lost 6 bases and 5 bases, in that order; junction bases with no gene match: 13. The CDR3 runs 17 residues.